This T cell receptor beta chain comes out of a study of OX40 agonist ivuxolimab in advanced cancers. For the study at large: Of mixed ages from about 20 to 80 and averaging about 56 years, the group was approximately 84% male.

Study outcomes and limitations: By week 6 at 0.1 to 3.0 mg/kg, blood CD4+ and CD8+ T cells had expanded clonally.

The protocol was immunoSEQ multiplex PCR, while the TCRdb copy is restricted to in-frame clones and leaves out a portion. The sample lists 100,000 or so clones, around 96% occurring once. Autoimmune disease history or systemic immunosuppression disqualified patients. Comments on this clone: Its antigen is currently unknown.

Germline CDR1 reads SEHNR; CDR2 reads FQNEAQ (reference sequence). The CDR3 has 13 amino acids. Trimming pared 4 bases from V and 6 bases from J, leaving 13 bases between. Sequencing used CD4+ or CD8+ T cells sorted from blood, obtained in a trial of the OX40 agonist ivuxolimab. The sequence was collected from an adult with an advanced solid tumor such as melanoma, head and neck, liver or kidney cancer. The chain couples TRBV7-9 to TRBJ2-7; D unclear. Here the CDR3 DNA reads TGTGCCAGCAGCTGGACGCCCGACTTCGAGCAGTACTTC. Translating gives CASSWTPDFEQYF.